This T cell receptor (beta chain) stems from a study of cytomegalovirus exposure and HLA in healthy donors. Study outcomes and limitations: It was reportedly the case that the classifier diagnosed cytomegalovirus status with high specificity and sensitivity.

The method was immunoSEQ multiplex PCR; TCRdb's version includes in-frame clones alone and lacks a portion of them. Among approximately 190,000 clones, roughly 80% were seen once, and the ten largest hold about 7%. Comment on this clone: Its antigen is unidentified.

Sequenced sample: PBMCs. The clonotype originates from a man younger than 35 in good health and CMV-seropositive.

Here the CDR3 reads CASSEGGSEKLFF. The CDR3, as DNA: TGCGCCAGCAGTGAGGGTGGGAGTGAAAAACTGTTTTTT. The chain uses TRBV10-2 and TRBJ1-4; no definite D call. V was cut by 2 bases and J by 7 bases, with 8 bases left in between. Per germline, CDR1 WSHSY and CDR2 SAAADI. CDR3 size: 13 residues.